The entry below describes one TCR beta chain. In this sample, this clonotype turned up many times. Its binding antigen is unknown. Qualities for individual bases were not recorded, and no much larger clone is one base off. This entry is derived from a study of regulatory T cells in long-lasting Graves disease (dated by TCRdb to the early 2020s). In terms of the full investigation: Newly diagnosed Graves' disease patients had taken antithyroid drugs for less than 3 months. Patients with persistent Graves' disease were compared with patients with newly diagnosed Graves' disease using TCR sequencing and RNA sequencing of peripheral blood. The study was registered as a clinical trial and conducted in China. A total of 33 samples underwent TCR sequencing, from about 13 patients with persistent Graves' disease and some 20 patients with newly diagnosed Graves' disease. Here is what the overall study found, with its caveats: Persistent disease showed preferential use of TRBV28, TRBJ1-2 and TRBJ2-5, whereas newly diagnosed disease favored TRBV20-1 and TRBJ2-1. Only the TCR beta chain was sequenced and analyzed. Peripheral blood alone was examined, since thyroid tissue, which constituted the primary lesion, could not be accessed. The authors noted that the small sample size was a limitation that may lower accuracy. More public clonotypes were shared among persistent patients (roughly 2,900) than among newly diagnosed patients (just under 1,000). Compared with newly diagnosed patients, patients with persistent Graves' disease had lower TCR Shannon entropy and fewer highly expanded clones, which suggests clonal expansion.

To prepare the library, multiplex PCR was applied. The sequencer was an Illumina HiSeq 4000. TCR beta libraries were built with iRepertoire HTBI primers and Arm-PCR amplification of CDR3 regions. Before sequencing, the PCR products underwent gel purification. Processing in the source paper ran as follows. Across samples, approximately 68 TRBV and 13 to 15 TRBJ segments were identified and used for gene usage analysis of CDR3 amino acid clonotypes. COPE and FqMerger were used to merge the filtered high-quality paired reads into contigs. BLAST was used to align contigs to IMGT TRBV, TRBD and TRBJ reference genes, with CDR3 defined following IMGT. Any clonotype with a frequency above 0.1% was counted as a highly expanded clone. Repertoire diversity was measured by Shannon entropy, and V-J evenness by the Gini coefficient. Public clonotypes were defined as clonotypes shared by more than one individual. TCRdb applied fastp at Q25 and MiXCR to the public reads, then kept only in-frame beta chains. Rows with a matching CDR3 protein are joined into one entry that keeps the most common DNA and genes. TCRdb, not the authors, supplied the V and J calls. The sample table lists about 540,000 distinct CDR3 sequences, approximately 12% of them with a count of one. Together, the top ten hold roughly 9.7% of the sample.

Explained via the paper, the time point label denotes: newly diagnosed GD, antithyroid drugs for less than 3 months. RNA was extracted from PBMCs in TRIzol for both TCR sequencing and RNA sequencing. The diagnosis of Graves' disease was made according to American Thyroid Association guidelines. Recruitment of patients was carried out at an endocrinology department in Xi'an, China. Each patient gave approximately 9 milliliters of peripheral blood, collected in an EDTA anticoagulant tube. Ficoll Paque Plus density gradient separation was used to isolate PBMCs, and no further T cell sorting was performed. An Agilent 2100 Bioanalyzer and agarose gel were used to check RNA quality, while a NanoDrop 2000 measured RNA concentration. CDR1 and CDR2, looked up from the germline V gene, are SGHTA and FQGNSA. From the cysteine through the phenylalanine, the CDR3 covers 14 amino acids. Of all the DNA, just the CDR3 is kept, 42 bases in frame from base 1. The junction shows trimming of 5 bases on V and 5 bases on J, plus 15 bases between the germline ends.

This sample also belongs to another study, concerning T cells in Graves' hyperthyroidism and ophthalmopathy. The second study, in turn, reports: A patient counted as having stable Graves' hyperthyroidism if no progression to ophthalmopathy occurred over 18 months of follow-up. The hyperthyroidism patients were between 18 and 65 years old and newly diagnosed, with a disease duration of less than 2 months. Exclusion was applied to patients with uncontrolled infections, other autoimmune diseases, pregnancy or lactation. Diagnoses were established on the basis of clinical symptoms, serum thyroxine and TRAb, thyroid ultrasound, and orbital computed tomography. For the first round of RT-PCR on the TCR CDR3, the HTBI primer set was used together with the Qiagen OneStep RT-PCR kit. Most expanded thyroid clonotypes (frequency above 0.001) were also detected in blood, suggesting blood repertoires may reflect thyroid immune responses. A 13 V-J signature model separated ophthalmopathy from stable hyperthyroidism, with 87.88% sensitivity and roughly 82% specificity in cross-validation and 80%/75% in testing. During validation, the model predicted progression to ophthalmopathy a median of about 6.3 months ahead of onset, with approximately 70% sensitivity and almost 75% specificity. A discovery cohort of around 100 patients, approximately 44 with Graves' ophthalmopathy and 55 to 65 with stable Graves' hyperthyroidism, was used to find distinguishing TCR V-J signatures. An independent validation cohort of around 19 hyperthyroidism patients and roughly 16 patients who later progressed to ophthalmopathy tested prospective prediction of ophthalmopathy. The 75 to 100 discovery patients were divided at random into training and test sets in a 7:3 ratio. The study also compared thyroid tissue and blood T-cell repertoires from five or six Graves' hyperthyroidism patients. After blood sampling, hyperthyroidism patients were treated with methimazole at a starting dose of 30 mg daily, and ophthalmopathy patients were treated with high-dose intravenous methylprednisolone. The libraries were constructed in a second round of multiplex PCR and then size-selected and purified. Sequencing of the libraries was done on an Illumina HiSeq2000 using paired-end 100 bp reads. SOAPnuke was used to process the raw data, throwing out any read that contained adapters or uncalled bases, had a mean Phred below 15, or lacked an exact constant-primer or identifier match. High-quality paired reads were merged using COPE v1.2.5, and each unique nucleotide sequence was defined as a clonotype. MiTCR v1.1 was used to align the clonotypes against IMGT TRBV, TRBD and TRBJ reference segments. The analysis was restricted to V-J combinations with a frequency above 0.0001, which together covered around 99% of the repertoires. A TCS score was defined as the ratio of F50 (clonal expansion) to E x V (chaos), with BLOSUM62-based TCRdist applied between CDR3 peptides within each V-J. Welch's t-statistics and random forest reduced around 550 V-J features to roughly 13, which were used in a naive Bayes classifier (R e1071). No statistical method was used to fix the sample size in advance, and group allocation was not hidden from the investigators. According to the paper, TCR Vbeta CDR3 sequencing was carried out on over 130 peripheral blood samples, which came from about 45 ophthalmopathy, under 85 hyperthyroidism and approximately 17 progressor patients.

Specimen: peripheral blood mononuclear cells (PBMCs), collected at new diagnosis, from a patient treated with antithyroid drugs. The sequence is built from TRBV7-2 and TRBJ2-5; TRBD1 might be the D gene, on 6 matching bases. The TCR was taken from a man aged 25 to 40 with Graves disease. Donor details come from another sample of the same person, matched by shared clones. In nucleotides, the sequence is TGTGCCAGCAGCATTACAGGGTTGGGGGAGACCCAGTACTTC. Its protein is CASSITGLGETQYF.